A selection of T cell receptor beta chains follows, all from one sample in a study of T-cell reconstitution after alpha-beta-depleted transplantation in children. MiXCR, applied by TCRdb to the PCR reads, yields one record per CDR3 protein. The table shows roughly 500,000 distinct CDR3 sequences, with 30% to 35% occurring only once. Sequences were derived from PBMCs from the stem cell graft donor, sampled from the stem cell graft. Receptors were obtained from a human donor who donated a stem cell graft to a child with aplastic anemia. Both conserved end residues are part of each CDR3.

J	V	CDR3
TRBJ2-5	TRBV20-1	CSRVGGRAGETQYF
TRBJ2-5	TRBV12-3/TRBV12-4	CASRPPGQGETQYF
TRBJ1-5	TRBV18	CASSPPGQSSNQPQHF
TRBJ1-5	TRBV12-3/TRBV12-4	CASSLAALEPQHF
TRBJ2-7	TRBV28	CASSFRVYPYEQYF
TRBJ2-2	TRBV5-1	CASSLVAGGTGELFF
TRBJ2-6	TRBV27	CASSLIGPWGVGANVLTF
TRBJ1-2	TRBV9	CASSPGNRGLYGYTF
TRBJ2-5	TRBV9	CASSGGVQETQYF
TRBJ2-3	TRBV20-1	CSARGTAGGTDTQYF
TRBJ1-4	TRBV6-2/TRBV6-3	CASNDSPTNEKLFF
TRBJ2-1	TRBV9	CASSVVLGTSGCNEQFF
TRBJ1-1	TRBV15	CATSRDGWAGPEAFF
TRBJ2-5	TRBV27	CASSLLFRTDSIRETQYF
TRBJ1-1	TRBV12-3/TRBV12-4	CASSMTPITEAFF
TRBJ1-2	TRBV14	CASSQDLGALYGYTF
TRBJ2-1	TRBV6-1	CASSGNIAGGSYNEQFF
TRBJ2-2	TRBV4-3	CASSQDPGGKVVGELFF
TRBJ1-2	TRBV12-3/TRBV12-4	CASSVTNYGYTF
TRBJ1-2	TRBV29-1	CSCVGQGRLNGYTF
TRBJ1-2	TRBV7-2	CASSLSARDYGYTF
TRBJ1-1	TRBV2	CASRPIGTEAFF
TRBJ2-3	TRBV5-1	CASSLAWASTDTQYF
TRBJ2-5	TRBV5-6	CASSPRPGGLAGGRETQYF
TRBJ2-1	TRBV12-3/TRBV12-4	CASSLVITTNEQFF
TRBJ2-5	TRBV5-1	CASSFMGETQYF
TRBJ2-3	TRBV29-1	CSVGASGSFTDTQYF
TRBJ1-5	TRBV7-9	CASSLGGTLNQPQHF
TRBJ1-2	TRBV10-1	CASSADIHSGYGYTF
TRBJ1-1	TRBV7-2	CAQSRGPRSTEAFF
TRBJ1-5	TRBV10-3	CAISESPPGLNQPQHF
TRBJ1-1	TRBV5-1	CASTWGLKDTEAFF
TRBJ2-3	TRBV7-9	CASSLGNRGTQYF
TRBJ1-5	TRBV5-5	CASSLGTANQPQHF
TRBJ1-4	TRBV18	CASSPRETTGTNGELFF